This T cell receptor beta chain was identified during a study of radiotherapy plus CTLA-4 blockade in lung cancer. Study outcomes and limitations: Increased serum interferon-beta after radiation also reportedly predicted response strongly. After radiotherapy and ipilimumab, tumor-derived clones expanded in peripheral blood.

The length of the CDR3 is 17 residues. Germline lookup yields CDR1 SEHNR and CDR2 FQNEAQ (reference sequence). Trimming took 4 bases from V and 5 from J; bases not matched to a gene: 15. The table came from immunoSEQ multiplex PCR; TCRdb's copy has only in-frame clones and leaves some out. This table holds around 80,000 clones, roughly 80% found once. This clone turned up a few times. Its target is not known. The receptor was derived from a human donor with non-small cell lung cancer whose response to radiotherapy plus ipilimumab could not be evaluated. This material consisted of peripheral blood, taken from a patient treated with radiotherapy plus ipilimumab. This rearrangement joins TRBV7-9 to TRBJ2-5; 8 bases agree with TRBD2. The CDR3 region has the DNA TGTGCCAGCAGCTCTAGGGGCGCGGCTAGCGGGTTGGAGACCCAGTACTTC. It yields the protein CASSSRGAASGLETQYF.